The clone carrying this T cell receptor (beta chain) was detected ten times or more. Its specificity is unknown. This entry comes from a study of Graves' ophthalmopathy and Graves' hyperthyroidism. Germline V lookup: CDR1 SGHAT, CDR2 FQDESV (reference sequence). The CDR3 is 15 amino acids. V dropped 1 base and J dropped 0 bases, with 9 bases sitting between them. General study points: For separating ophthalmopathy from stable hyperthyroidism, a 13-signature model gave 85% to 90% sensitivity and about 82% specificity.

The study amplified TCR beta CDR3 regions using RNA transcripts. First-round RT-PCR with HTBI primers preceded a second-round multiplex PCR. TCRdb processed the multiplex PCR reads anew with MiXCR; each CDR3 protein has one entry. Of some 400,000 distinct CDR3 sequences in the sample, about 16% were seen once. The sample was peripheral blood. The receptor was isolated from a woman under 30 with Graves' ophthalmopathy. The V call is TRBV11-1, the J call TRBJ1-1; D not resolved. CDR3 amino acids: CASSLDGVMNTEAFF. The CDR3 DNA sequence: TGTGCCAGCAGCTTAGACGGGGTGATGAACACTGAAGCTTTCTTT.